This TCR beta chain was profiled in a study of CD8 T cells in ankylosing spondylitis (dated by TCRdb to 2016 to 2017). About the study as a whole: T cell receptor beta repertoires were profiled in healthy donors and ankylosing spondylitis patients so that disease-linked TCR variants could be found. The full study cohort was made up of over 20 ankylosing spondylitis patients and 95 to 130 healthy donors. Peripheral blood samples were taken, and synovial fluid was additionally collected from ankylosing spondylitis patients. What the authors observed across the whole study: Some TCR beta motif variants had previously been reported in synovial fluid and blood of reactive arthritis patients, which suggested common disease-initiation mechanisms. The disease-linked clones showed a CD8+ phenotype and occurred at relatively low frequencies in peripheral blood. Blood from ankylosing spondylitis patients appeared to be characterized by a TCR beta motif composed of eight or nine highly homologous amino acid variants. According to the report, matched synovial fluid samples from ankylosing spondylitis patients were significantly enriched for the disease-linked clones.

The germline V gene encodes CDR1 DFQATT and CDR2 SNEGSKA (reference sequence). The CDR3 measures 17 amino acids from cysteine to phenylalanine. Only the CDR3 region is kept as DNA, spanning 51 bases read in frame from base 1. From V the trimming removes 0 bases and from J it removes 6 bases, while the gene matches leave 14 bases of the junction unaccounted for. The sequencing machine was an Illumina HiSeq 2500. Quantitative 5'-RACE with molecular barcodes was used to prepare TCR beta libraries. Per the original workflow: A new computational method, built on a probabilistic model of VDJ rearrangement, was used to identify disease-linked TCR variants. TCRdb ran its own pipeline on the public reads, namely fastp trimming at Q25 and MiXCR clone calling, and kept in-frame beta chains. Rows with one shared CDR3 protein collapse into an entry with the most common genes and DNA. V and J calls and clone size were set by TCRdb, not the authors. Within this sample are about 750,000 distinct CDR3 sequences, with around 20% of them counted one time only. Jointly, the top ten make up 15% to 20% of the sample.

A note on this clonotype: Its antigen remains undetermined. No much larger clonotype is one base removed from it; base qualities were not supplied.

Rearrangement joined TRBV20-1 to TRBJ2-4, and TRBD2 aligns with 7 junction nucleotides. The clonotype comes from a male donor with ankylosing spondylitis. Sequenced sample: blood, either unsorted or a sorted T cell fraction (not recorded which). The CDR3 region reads CSARDLGLGREGNIQYF. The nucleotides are TGCAGTGCTAGAGATCTCGGGCTCGGCAGGGAGGGAAACATTCAGTACTTC.